Below are 31 T cell receptor beta chains sequenced from a single sample in a study of T cell responses to AZD1222 COVID-19 vaccine. Some clones are missing from TCRdb's copy, which holds only in-frame ones; the method was immunoSEQ multiplex PCR. This repertoire shows 120,000 to 150,000 clones, under 95% found once; its top ten account for around 3%. Here the sequenced sample was peripheral blood, taken on day 0 of AZD1222 vaccination. Receptors originate from an adult in good health.

This chain uses TRBV7-9 with TRBJ2-2; no reliable D call. CDR3 size: 12 residues. In germline, CDR1 is SEHNR, CDR2 FQNEAQ (reference sequence). Deletions cut 5 bases from V and 10 bases from J, with 11 bases between. CDR3 region: CASSQGIKELFF. CDR3 nucleotides: TGTGCCAGCAGCCAAGGTATCAAGGAGCTGTTTTTT. The variable domain in full, completed from reference TRBV7-9 and TRBJ2-2, reads DTGVSQNPRHKITKRGQNVTFRCDPISEHNRLYWYRQTLGQGPEFLTYFQNEAQLEKSRLLSDRFSAERPKGSFSTLEIQRTEQGDSAMYLCASSQGIKELFFGEGSRLTVL.

The V and J genes are TRBV30 and TRBJ2-5; no clear D. CDR3 length: 11 amino acids. Per the germline V gene, CDR1 is GTSNPN and CDR2 is SVGIG (reference sequence). V shed 5 bases and J shed 3 bases, with 7 bases lying between them. In nucleotides, the CDR3 is TGTGCCTGGGGATTAGAAGAGACCCAGTACTTC. It codes for CAWGLEETQYF.

The chain recombines TRBV5-4 with TRBJ1-5; D uncertain. The length of the CDR3 is 12 residues. V dropped 0 bases and J dropped 3 bases, with 1 base sitting between them. Germline V lookup: CDR1 SGHNT, CDR2 YYREEE (reference sequence). The CDR3 here is CASSLDNQPQHF. The CDR3 coding sequence is TGTGCCAGCAGCTTGGACAATCAGCCCCAGCATTTT. Together with reference TRBV5-4 and TRBJ1-5, the CDR3 gives the full variable domain: ETGVTQSPTHLIKTRGQQVTLRCSSQSGHNTVSWYQQALGQGPQFIFQYYREEENGRGNFPPRFSGLQFPNYSSELNVNALELDDSALYLCASSLDNQPQHFGDGTRLSIL.

The rearrangement uses TRBV7-2 and TRBJ2-1; 9 bases align to TRBD2. The junction had 5 bases not matched to a gene; V was cut back by 0 bases and J by 5 bases. The germline gives CDR1 SGHTA, CDR2 FQGNSA. The CDR3 has 16 residues. This CDR3 reads CASSLALGTSNNEQFF. The CDR3 nucleotides read TGTGCCAGCAGCTTAGCGCTGGGGACTAGCAACAATGAGCAGTTCTTC.

V gene TRBV30 combines with J gene TRBJ1-2; D is possibly TRBD1 (6 bases). The length of the CDR3 is 12 residues. V shed 4 bases and J shed 4 bases, with 10 bases lying between them. Germline V lookup: CDR1 GTSNPN, CDR2 SVGIG (reference sequence). The DNA of the CDR3 is TGTGCCTGGAATGACAGGTTCTATGGCTACACCTTC. Translation gives CAWNDRFYGYTF.

The CDR3 is CASSVKGGTEAFF. For the CDR3, the DNA is TGTGCCAGCAGTGTAAAGGGTGGGACTGAAGCTTTCTTT. V is TRBV6-4 and J is TRBJ1-1; D is undetermined. CDR3 length equals 13 residues. Trimming cost V 4 bases and J 5 bases, with 11 bases left between them. CDR1 and CDR2 (germline): MRHNA, SNTAGT.

V usage is TRBV11-3 and J usage is TRBJ2-1, with D maybe TRBD1 (5 bases). Trimming removed 5 bases at V and 4 bases at J, with 15 bases between. The CDR3 sequence is 15 residues long. Germline CDR1 reads SGHNT; CDR2 reads YENEEA. This CDR3 reads CASSPSRAGYNEQFF. The CDR3 DNA sequence: TGTGCCAGCAGCCCCAGTAGAGCAGGGTACAATGAGCAGTTCTTC.

V usage is TRBV9 and J usage is TRBJ1-3; D might be TRBD1 (5 bases). In germline, CDR1 is SGDLS, CDR2 YYNGEE. V lost 4 bases and J lost 0, with 14 bases in between. CDR3 size: 16 residues. Here the CDR3 DNA reads TGTGCCAGCAGCCGAGTAGGGGCCTCCTCTGGAAACACCATATATTTT. It yields the protein CASSRVGASSGNTIYF.

This chain links TRBV9 with TRBJ1-1, with a tentative D call TRBD1 (5 bases). This CDR3 comprises 14 residues. Germline CDR1 SGDLS, CDR2 YYNGEE. Trimming left V 3 bases short and J 1 base short, with 10 bases between. The CDR3, as DNA: TGTGCCAGCAGCGCGGGACGGTGGAACACTGAAGCTTTCTTT. This encodes CASSAGRWNTEAFF.

The rearrangement links TRBV10-3 to TRBJ1-1, with unresolved D. CDR3 length equals 12 residues. Deletions cut 2 bases from V and 6 bases from J, with 7 bases between. The germline CDR1 and CDR2 sequences are ENHRY and SYGVKD. The CDR3 spells CAISETRAEAFF. The CDR3 DNA reads as TGTGCCATCAGTGAGACGAGAGCTGAAGCTTTCTTT.

The chain combines TRBV18 with TRBJ2-2; the D gene is possibly TRBD2 (6 bases). Germline assignment: CDR1 KGHSH and CDR2 LQKENI. This CDR3 has 16 amino acids. With 3 bases removed from V and 5 bases from J, the gap between germline ends came to 16 bases. Written as DNA, the CDR3 is TGTGCCAGCTCACCTAGCGGCCAACGGGCTACCGGGGAGCTGTTTTTT. Protein product: CASSPSGQRATGELFF.

V and J are TRBV11-3 and TRBJ2-7; TRBD2 matches 8 bases. This CDR3 region has 13 residues. The trim removed 1 base at V and 7 bases at J, leaving 3 bases unmatched. Germline CDR1 and CDR2: SGHNT and YENEEA. The DNA for the CDR3 is TGTGCCAGCAGCTTAGTAACGGGGGGGGAGCAGTACTTC. Translation: CASSLVTGGEQYF.

The rearrangement links TRBV3-1 (or the pseudogene TRBV3-2) to TRBJ1-1, with D maybe TRBD1 (6 bases). V dropped 2 bases and J dropped 1 base, with 8 bases sitting between them. This CDR3 contains 14 residues. The V gene's germline CDR1 is LGHDT and CDR2 YNNKEL (reference sequence). The CDR3 nucleotides read TGTGCCAGCAGCCAAAGGGGACAGAACACTGAAGCTTTCTTT. It translates to CASSQRGQNTEAFF.

The chain has TRBV6-5 and TRBJ1-2; possible D gene TRBD1, 5 bases. The CDR3 length is 15 residues. CDR1 is MNHEY and CDR2 is SVGAGI in the germline V gene. V was clipped by 6 bases and J by 8 bases, with 22 bases between them. CDR3 amino acids: CASSPAGDPGRGYTF. The CDR3 bases are TGTGCCAGCAGCCCCGCGGGGGACCCGGGACGCGGCTACACCTTC.

The rearrangement links TRBV2 to TRBJ1-1; 8 bases fit TRBD1. The CDR3 has 15 residues. The germline gives CDR1 SNHLY, CDR2 FYNNEI. The junction had 5 bases not matched to a gene; V was cut back by 5 bases and J by 0 bases. Written as DNA, the CDR3 is TGTGCCAGCAGTCGGGACAGGCAAATGAACACTGAAGCTTTCTTT. Protein sequence: CASSRDRQMNTEAFF.

The genes are TRBV5-6 and TRBJ1-2; maybe TRBD1 (6 bases). V lost 0 bases and J lost 7, with 16 bases in between. CDR3 length: 15 amino acids. Germline assignment: CDR1 SGHDT and CDR2 YYEEEE. The CDR3 sequence: CASSLAGQGRTGYTF. In DNA form, the CDR3 reads TGTGCCAGCAGCTTGGCCGGCCAGGGGAGGACTGGCTACACCTTC.

The chain uses TRBV4-2 and TRBJ1-6, with a weak D call TRBD1 (5 bases). CDR1 and CDR2 from the germline V gene are LGHNA and YNFKEQ. The CDR3 runs to 15 residues. The V and J ends lost 0 bases and 9 bases respectively, with 12 bases between them. The CDR3 reads CASSQELEGSSPLHF. CDR3 nucleotide sequence: TGTGCCAGCAGCCAAGAATTGGAGGGGAGTTCACCCCTCCACTTT.

The chain has TRBV18 and TRBJ1-2; 9 positions match TRBD1. CDR1 and CDR2 from the germline V gene are KGHSH and LQKENI. The CDR3 extends over 14 amino acids. Trimming removed 4 bases from V and 1 base from J; junction bases left unmatched: 1. The CDR3 is CASSRTGDNYGYTF. CDR3 nucleotide sequence: TGTGCCAGCTCACGGACAGGGGATAACTATGGCTACACCTTC.

J is TRBJ2-3 and V is TRBV6-6; 11 bases line up with TRBD2. The germline V gene has CDR1 MNHNY and CDR2 SVGAGI (reference sequence). V gave up 5 bases and J gave up 2 bases; unmatched junction bases: 6. CDR3 length: 16 residues. The DNA for the CDR3 is TGTGCCAGCAGTCGAGGGACTAGCGGACCCACAGATACGCAGTATTTT. This gives the protein CASSRGTSGPTDTQYF.

This chain links TRBV5-4 with TRBJ2-1; D remains ambiguous. The length of the CDR3 is 15 residues. Trimming cost V 4 bases and J 5 bases, with 16 bases left between them. Per germline, CDR1 SGHNT and CDR2 YYREEE (reference sequence). This CDR3 is CASSEDPGGHNEQFF. CDR3 DNA sequence: TGTGCCAGCAGCGAGGACCCCGGCGGACACAATGAGCAGTTCTTC.

The rearrangement links TRBV9 to TRBJ1-2; D remains ambiguous. The germline V gene encodes CDR1 SGDLS and CDR2 YYNGEE. CDR3 size: 10 residues. V lost 5 bases and J 6 bases, leaving 5 bases between the germline ends. The CDR3 protein is CASRIDGYTF. In DNA, the CDR3 is TGTGCCAGCAGAATTGATGGCTACACCTTC. The entire variable domain, with the rest obtained from reference TRBV9 and TRBJ1-2, is as follows: DSGVTQTPKHLITATGQRVTLRCSPRSGDLSVYWYQQSLDQGLQFLIQYYNGEERAKGNILERFSAQQFPDLHSELNLSSLELGDSALYFCASRIDGYTFGSGTRLTVV.

The chain has TRBV5-1 and TRBJ2-3; 8 bases agree with TRBD1. Germline V gene sequence: CDR1 SGHRS, CDR2 YFSETQ. Trimming removed 1 base from V and 1 base from J; junction bases left unmatched: 2. The CDR3 spans 15 residues. For the CDR3, the DNA is TGCGCCAGCAGCTTGTCGACAGGGGGCACAGATACGCAGTATTTT. The encoded protein is CASSLSTGGTDTQYF.

As for this clone: The same CDR3 arises from other DNA sequences in this sample as well. The chain carries TRBV7-9 and TRBJ1-2, with D perhaps matching TRBD1 (6 bases). The V gene lost 5 bases and the J gene lost 5 bases, with 9 bases spanning the gap. The CDR3 loop spans 12 amino acids. The germline gives CDR1 SEHNR, CDR2 FQNEAQ (reference sequence). CDR3 sequence reads: CASSPDSYGYTF. The CDR3 DNA is TGTGCCAGCAGCCCGGACAGTTATGGCTACACCTTC.

The chain has TRBV5-6 and TRBJ2-6; 7 nucleotides line up with TRBD1. This CDR3 region has 18 residues. The junction had 10 bases not matched to a gene; V was cut back by 4 bases and J by 0 bases. Germline CDR1 is SGHDT and CDR2 is YYEEEE. In nucleotides, the CDR3 is TGTGCCAGCAGCCCCACAGGGGTCTTGGTCTCTGGGGCCAACGTCCTGACTTTC. It yields the protein CASSPTGVLVSGANVLTF.

The genes are TRBV5-1 and TRBJ2-5; D is undetermined. Germline V gene lookup returns CDR1 SGHRS and CDR2 YFSETQ. Trimming stripped 0 bases from V and 0 bases from J, with 6 bases between. The length of the CDR3 is 14 residues. In nucleotides, the CDR3 is TGCGCCAGCAGCTTGGGCGCAAACCAAGAGACCCAGTACTTC. Encoded protein: CASSLGANQETQYF.

The genes are TRBV7-3 and TRBJ2-7; 8 bases line up with TRBD2. Germline V gene sequence: CDR1 SGHTA, CDR2 FQGTGA. Trimming took 2 bases from V and 4 from J; bases not matched to a gene: 7. This CDR3 contains 15 residues. The CDR3 DNA reads as TGTGCCAGCAGCTTAGTAGCGGGATCAGGTTACGAGCAGTACTTC. Its protein is CASSLVAGSGYEQYF. The full variable domain, its missing parts supplied by reference TRBV7-3 and TRBJ2-7, is GAGVSQTPSNKVTEKGKYVELRCDPISGHTALYWYRQSLGQGPEFLIYFQGTGAADDSGLPNDRFFAVRPEGSVSTLKIQRTERGDSAVYLCASSLVAGSGYEQYFGPGTRLTVT.

As to this clone: The junction shows a germline mismatch at one end, possibly a read error. The rearrangement links TRBV20-1 to TRBJ2-5, with 9 bases that match TRBD1. Germline V gene sequence: CDR1 DFQATT, CDR2 SNEGSKA (reference sequence). The CDR3 is made up of 11 amino acids. The CDR3 coding sequence is TGCAGTGCTAGCGTCCCGGGACAGGGAAACTTC. Protein: CSASVPGQGNF.

This sequence joins TRBV28 and TRBJ2-3; 7 bases line up with TRBD1. Germline assignment: CDR1 MDHEN and CDR2 SYDVKM. There are 13 residues in the CDR3. After removal of 6 bases from V and 5 bases from J, the junction contained 5 bases not matched to a gene. CDR3 sequence: CASRTGTGDTQYF. DNA for the CDR3: TGTGCCAGCAGGACAGGGACGGGAGATACGCAGTATTTT.

The chain joins TRBV5-1 to TRBJ2-1; possible D gene TRBD2, 7 bases. The germline gives CDR1 SGHRS, CDR2 YFSETQ. This CDR3 comprises 16 residues. V was cut by 4 bases and J by 2 bases, with 16 bases left in between. CDR3 region: CASSLSGGRTYNEQFF. DNA for the CDR3: TGCGCCAGCAGCCTTTCCGGGGGGCGAACCTACAATGAGCAGTTCTTC.

The chain carries TRBV5-1 and TRBJ2-2; the D call may be TRBD1 or TRBD2 (5 bases each). V shed 3 bases and J shed 5 bases, with 17 bases lying between them. The CDR3 consists of 16 residues. Germline CDR1 reads SGHRS; CDR2 reads YFSETQ. This chain's CDR3 is CASSSSVGVETGELFF. CDR3 DNA: TGCGCCAGCAGCTCCTCGGTGGGGGTGGAGACCGGGGAGCTGTTTTTT.

This sequence joins TRBV5-1 and TRBJ1-2; TRBD1 agrees at 9 bases. V lost 0 bases to trimming and J lost 5 bases; unmatched junction nucleotides: 5. The V gene's germline CDR1 is SGHRS and CDR2 YFSETQ. The CDR3 covers 15 residues. CDR3 sequence: CASSLVQGARYGYTF. CDR3 sequence (DNA): TGCGCCAGCAGCTTGGTACAGGGGGCTCGTTATGGCTACACCTTC. The full variable domain, its missing parts supplied by reference TRBV5-1 and TRBJ1-2, is KAGVTQTPRYLIKTRGQQVTLSCSPISGHRSVSWYQQTPGQGLQFLFEYFSETQRNKGNFPGRFSGRQFSNSRSEMNVSTLELGDSALYLCASSLVQGARYGYTFGSGTRLTVV.